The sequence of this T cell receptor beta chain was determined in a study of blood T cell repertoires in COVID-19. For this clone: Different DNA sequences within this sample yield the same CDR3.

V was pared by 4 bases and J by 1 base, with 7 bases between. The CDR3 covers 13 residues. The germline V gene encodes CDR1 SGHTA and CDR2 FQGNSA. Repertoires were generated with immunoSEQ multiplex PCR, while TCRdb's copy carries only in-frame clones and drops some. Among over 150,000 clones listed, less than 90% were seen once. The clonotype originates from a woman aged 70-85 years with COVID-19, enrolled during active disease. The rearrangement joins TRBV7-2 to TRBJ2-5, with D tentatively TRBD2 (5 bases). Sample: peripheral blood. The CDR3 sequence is CASSSSGQETQYF. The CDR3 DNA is TGTGCCAGCAGCTCAAGCGGCCAAGAGACCCAGTACTTC.